These T cell receptor beta chains were read from a single sample in a study of cytomegalovirus exposure and HLA in healthy donors. Sequencing was performed with immunoSEQ multiplex PCR; in TCRdb, only in-frame clones are kept and a portion is missing. The sample shows around 79,000 clones, 65% to 85% of them seen only once. Sequenced: PBMCs. The receptor set was obtained from a woman between 35 and 50 years old in good health and CMV-seropositive. Each CDR3 is given with its conserved first and last residue. The D gene is left open where the match is weak. Some rows mark clone size as missing; the rest say once, few, many or name a class of expanded clone.

NA | NA | TRBJ1-2 | TRBV5-6 | TGTGCCAGCAGCTTGATGTCCCGGGATGGCTACACCTTC | CASSLMSRDGYTF
NA | NA | TRBJ2-7 | TRBV15 | TGTGCCACCAGCAGAGAGGCAGGGGCCCCCTTCTACGAGCAGTACTTC | CATSREAGAPFYEQYF
few | NA | TRBJ1-2 | TRBV28 | TGTGCCAGCAGTTTTCTCGACAGAAAGAACTATGGCTACACCTTC | CASSFLDRKNYGYTF
NA | NA | TRBJ1-5 | TRBV19 | TGTGCCAGTAGTTCCAGGGTAATCAGCAATCAGCCCCAGCATTTT | CASSSRVISNQPQHF
NA | NA | TRBJ1-1 | TRBV7-2 | TGTGCCAGCAGCTCGTCCGGGACACTGAACACTGAAGCTTTCTTT | CASSSSGTLNTEAFF
many | NA | TRBJ1-5 | TRBV30 | TGTGCCTGGAGCGAGGGAAATCAGCCCCAGCATTTT | CAWSEGNQPQHF
NA | NA | TRBJ2-3 | TRBV28 | TGTGCCAGCAGTTCCGCCGGGACTGGGGATACGCAGTATTTT | CASSSAGTGDTQYF
NA | NA | TRBJ2-7 | TRBV7-2 | TGTGCCAGCAGCTTAGGAGGTGTTGCCTACGAGCAGTACTTC | CASSLGGVAYEQYF
few | NA | TRBJ1-1 | TRBV5-5 | TGTGCCAGCAGCGGCATTGCCGGGGTGAACACTGAAGCTTTCTTT | CASSGIAGVNTEAFF
NA | NA | TRBJ1-5 | TRBV30 | TGTGCCTGGAACGACATCCAGGGTTCGGGCCAGCCCCAGCATTTT | CAWNDIQGSGQPQHF
once | TRBD2 | TRBJ2-3 | TRBV7-9 | TGTGCCAGCAGCTCTAGCGGGGGGGTCCACACAGATACGCAGTATTTT | CASSSSGGVHTDTQYF
NA | NA | TRBJ1-3 | TRBV9 | TGTGCCAGCAGCGTAATGGAGGGTCGCTCTGGAAACACCATATATTTT | CASSVMEGRSGNTIYF
few | NA | TRBJ2-5 | TRBV5-1 | TGCGCCAGCAGCTTCGTCGGCGGGAAGGAGACCCAGTACTTC | CASSFVGGKETQYF
NA | TRBD1 | TRBJ2-7 | TRBV7-9 | TGTGCCAGCAGCTTAGACCCCGGACAGGGGTCCTCCGAGCAGTACTTC | CASSLDPGQGSSEQYF
NA | TRBD2 | TRBJ2-7 | TRBV5-4 | TGTGCCAGCAGCTGGGGGGAGGGCGCTACCTACGAGCAGTACTTC | CASSWGEGATYEQYF
NA | NA | TRBJ2-7 | TRBV9 | TGTGCCAGCAGCGTCGATGTCCAAACGGTACACGAGCAGTACTTC | CASSVDVQTVHEQYF
few | NA | TRBJ1-2 | TRBV5-4 | TGTGCCAGCAGCTTCTCACAGTTAGCTAACTATGGCTACACCTTC | CASSFSQLANYGYTF
NA | TRBD1 | TRBJ1-2 | TRBV29-1 | TGCAGCGTTGTGCCGGGACAGGGGGCAGGTGTCTATGGCTACACCTTC | CSVVPGQGAGVYGYTF
NA | TRBD1 | TRBJ1-2 | TRBV5-6 | TGTGCCAGCAGCTTCGGGCAGGGGGTGATTTATGGCTACACCTTC | CASSFGQGVIYGYTF
NA | TRBD1 | TRBJ1-2 | TRBV2 | TGTGCCAGCAGAGGAAATATCGGGACAGGGGGTAACTATGGCTACACCTTC | CASRGNIGTGGNYGYTF
NA | NA | TRBJ2-2 | TRBV4-3 | TGCGCCAGCAGCCACGGTCCGGACCAGGGGACCGGGGAGCTGTTTTTT | CASSHGPDQGTGELFF
once | TRBD2 | TRBJ2-1 | TRBV27 | TGTGCCAGCAGTTTATCGGCTAGCGGGAGACAAGAGCAGTTCTTC | CASSLSASGRQEQFF
NA | NA | TRBJ2-7 | TRBV9 | TGTGCCAGCAGCGTAGAACAGGTAACGTACGAGCAGTACTTC | CASSVEQVTYEQYF
NA | NA | TRBJ1-2 | TRBV5-1 | TGCGCCAGCAGCGAAGTGGGGCTTTTTGGCTACACCTTC | CASSEVGLFGYTF
NA | TRBD2 | TRBJ2-7 | TRBV13 | TGTGCCAGCAGCAGTCCGGGACTAGCGGTTGGTTCCTACGAGCAGTACTTC | CASSSPGLAVGSYEQYF
NA | NA | TRBJ1-3 | TRBV4-2 | TGTGCCAGCAGCCGGGAGGTCGCTGGAAACACCATATATTTT | CASSREVAGNTIYF
few | TRBD1 | TRBJ2-3 | TRBV6-5 | TGTGCCAGCGGAAAACCGGGACAGACGTATTTT | CASGKPGQTYF
once | TRBD1 | TRBJ1-4 | TRBV7-9 | TGTGCCAGCAGCTTAGCGACAGGGAGTAACGAAAAACTGTTTTTT | CASSLATGSNEKLFF
NA | NA | TRBJ2-1 | TRBV25-1 | TGTGCCAGCAGTGAACAGGTCAGCTACAATGAGCAGTTCTTC | CASSEQVSYNEQFF
NA | TRBD2 | TRBJ2-3 | TRBV4-1 | TGCGCCAGCAGCCAAGAACGCCTAGCGGGTAGCACAGATACGCAGTATTTT | CASSQERLAGSTDTQYF
NA | TRBD1 | TRBJ1-6 | TRBV27 | TGTGCCAGCAGGGGACAGGGAGCCTATAATTCACCCCTCCACTTT | CASRGQGAYNSPLHF
once | TRBD1 | TRBJ2-2 | TRBV7-2 | TGTGCCAGCAGCAACTCCCGGGACAGGGCAACCGGGGAGCTGTTTTTT | CASSNSRDRATGELFF
NA | TRBD1 | TRBJ2-7 | TRBV2 | TGTGCCAGCAGTGAGGGGGGACAGGGTCTCCACGAGCAGTACTTC | CASSEGGQGLHEQYF
few | NA | TRBJ1-5 | TRBV27 | TGTGCCAGCAGTCCCTCAGGGTCTCTTCGGAGCCCCCAGCATTTT | CASSPSGSLRSPQHF
NA | NA | TRBJ1-4 | TRBV18 | TGTGCCAGCTCACCTTACACCACAACTAATGAAAAACTGTTTTTT | CASSPYTTTNEKLFF
NA | TRBD1 | TRBJ1-2 | TRBV30 | TGTGCCTGGAGTGCCCGACCCGGGACAGGGCGGAGGAACACCTTC | CAWSARPGTGRRNTF
once | TRBD1 | TRBJ2-3 | TRBV4-1 | TGCGCCAGCAGCCAAGCCATCTTACAGGGGGAGATTAGGCATACGCAGTATTTT | CASSQAILQGEIRHTQYF
few | NA | TRBJ2-1 | TRBV20-1 | TGCAGTGCCCCTAGCGCCAATGAGCAGTTCTTC | CSAPSANEQFF
NA | NA | TRBJ2-7 | TRBV25-1 | TGTGCCAGCAGTGTCCTCTACGAGCAGTACTTC | CASSVLYEQYF
few | NA | TRBJ1-2 | TRBV12-5 | TGTGCTAGTGGTTTAGGAGAGGGAAGCTATGGCTACACCTTC | CASGLGEGSYGYTF
NA | NA | TRBJ2-7 | TRBV7-9 | TGTGCCAGCAGCTTAGTACAGGCACCCTACGAGCAGTACTTC | CASSLVQAPYEQYF
many | NA | TRBJ2-5 | TRBV2 | TGTGCCAGCATGCCCCCAAGGTCGGAGGGGGAGACCCAGTACTTC | CASMPPRSEGETQYF
NA | NA | TRBJ1-4 | TRBV5-1 | TGCGCCAGCAGCTCCGGAGAGGAGGGACTGTTTTTT | CASSSGEEGLFF
NA | NA | TRBJ1-1 | TRBV20-1 | TGCATCAAAAGTCAGGGTGTAGGGGCTTTCTTT | CIKSQGVGAFF
NA | TRBD1 | TRBJ1-4 | TRBV5-1 | TGCGCCAGCAGCTGGGGCCGACAGGGGCATGAAAAACTGTTTTTT | CASSWGRQGHEKLFF
NA | NA | TRBJ2-7 | TRBV27 | TGTGCCAGCAGTTTATCGGAGGGATCCACCTACGAGCAGTACTTC | CASSLSEGSTYEQYF
NA | NA | TRBJ1-1 | TRBV7-9 | TGTGCCAGCAGCTTTACGGGGGGAAAGCAGAACACTGAAGCTTTCTTT | CASSFTGGKQNTEAFF
NA | TRBD1 | TRBJ2-1 | TRBV5-1 | TGCGCCAGCAGCTTGGCGGGGACAGGGGGAAGGTACAATGAGCAGTTCTTC | CASSLAGTGGRYNEQFF
NA | TRBD1 | TRBJ2-2 | TRBV9 | TGTGCCAGCAGCATCGGGACAGGGGACACCGGGGAGCTGTTTTTT | CASSIGTGDTGELFF
few | TRBD1 | TRBJ2-7 | TRBV10-1 | TGCGCCAGCAGCCGAGAGCTGGGACAGGCCCCCTACGAGCAGTACTTC | CASSRELGQAPYEQYF
NA | TRBD2 | TRBJ2-5 | TRBV7-2 | TGTGCCAGCAGCTTAGCGCGGGGGAAAGAGACCCAGTACTTC | CASSLARGKETQYF
NA | NA | TRBJ2-2 | TRBV29-1 | TGCAGCGGGGGAGAGTCTACCGGGGAGCTGTTTTTT | CSGGESTGELFF
NA | NA | TRBJ2-7 | TRBV7-9 | TGTGCCAGCAGCCCCAGGCGGGACCACGAGCAGTACTTC | CASSPRRDHEQYF